The text below deals with one T cell receptor (beta chain). TCRdb's table, derived via immunoSEQ multiplex PCR, lists solely in-frame clones and lacks some. The top ten clones hold over 9% of a sample with roughly 330,000 clones, 74% of them seen once. The sample originates from a study of shared clonotypes between healthy human individuals. V dropped 6 bases and J dropped 12 bases, with 6 bases sitting between them. Per germline, CDR1 DFQATT and CDR2 SNEGSKA (reference sequence). This CDR3 spans 9 amino acids. This clonotype was sampled from a man between 25 and 39 years old in good health. This rearrangement joins TRBV20-1 to TRBJ1-6; D gene unclear. The sequencing sample was made of memory CD4+ T cells sorted from blood. Subset described: CD45RA-negative fraction. The CDR3 nucleotides are TGCAGTGCCCCGGAACCCCTCCACTTT. Translating it yields CSAPEPLHF.